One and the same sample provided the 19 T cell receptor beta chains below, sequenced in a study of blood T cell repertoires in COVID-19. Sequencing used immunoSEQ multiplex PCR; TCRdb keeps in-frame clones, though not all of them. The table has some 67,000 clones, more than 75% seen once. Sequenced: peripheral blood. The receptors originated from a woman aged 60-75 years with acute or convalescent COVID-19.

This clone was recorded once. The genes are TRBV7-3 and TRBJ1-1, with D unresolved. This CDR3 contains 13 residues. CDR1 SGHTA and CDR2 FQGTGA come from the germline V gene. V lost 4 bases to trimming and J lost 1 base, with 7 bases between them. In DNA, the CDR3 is TGTGCCAGCAGCTCCGGTGGGAACACTGAAGCTTTCTTT. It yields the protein CASSSGGNTEAFF.

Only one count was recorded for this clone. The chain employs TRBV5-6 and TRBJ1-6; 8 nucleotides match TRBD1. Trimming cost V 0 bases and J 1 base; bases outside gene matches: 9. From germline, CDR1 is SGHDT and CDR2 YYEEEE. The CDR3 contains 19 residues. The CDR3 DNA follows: TGTGCCAGCAGCTTGGGGCAGGGGGCGATGGGGTCCTATAATTCACCCCTCCACTTT. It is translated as CASSLGQGAMGSYNSPLHF.

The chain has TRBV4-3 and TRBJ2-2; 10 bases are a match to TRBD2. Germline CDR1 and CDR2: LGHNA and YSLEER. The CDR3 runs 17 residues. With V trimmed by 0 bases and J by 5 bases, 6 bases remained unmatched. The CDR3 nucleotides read TGCGCCAGCAGCCAAGAAGTAGCGGGGGGTGGGACCGGGGAGCTGTTTTTT. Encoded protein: CASSQEVAGGGTGELFF.

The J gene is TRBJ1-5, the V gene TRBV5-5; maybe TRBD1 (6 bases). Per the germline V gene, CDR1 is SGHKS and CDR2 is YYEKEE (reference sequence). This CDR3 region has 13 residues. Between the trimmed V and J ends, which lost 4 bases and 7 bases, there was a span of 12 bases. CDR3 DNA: TGTGCCAGCAGCCCTACAGGGAAACAGCCCCAGCATTTT. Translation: CASSPTGKQPQHF.

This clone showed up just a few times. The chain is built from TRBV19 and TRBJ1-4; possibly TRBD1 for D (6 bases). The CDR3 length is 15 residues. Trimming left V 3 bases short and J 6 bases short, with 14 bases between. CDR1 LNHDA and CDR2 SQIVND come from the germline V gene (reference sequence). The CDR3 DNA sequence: TGTGCCAGTAGTATTTTGGGGGCTTCCTATGAAAAACTGTTTTTT. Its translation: CASSILGASYEKLFF.

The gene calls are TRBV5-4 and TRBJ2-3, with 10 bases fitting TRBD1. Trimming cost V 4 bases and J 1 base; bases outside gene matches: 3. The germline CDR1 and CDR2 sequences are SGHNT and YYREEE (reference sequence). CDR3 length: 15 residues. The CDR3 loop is CASSAGQGRTDTQYF. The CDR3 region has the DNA TGTGCCAGCAGCGCGGGACAGGGGCGCACAGATACGCAGTATTTT.

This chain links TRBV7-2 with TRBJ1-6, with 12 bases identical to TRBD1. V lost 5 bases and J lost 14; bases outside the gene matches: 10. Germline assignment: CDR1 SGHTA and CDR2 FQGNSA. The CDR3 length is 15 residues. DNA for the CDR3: TGTGCCAGCAGCCTACAGGGACAGGGGGCACAGACCCTCCACTTT. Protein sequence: CASSLQGQGAQTLHF.

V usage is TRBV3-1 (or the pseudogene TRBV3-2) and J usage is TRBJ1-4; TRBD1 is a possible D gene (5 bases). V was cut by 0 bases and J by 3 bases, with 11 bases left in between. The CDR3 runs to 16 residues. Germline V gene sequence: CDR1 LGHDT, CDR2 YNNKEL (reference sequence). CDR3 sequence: CASSQDPDRPNEKLFF. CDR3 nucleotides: TGTGCCAGCAGCCAAGATCCAGACAGACCTAATGAAAAACTGTTTTTT.

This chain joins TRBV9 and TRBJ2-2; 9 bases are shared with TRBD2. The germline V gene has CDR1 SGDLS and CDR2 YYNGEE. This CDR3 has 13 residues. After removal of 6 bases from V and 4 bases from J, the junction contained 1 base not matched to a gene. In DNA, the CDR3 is TGTGCCAGCATGCGGGGGGGCACCGGGGAGCTGTTTTTT. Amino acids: CASMRGGTGELFF.

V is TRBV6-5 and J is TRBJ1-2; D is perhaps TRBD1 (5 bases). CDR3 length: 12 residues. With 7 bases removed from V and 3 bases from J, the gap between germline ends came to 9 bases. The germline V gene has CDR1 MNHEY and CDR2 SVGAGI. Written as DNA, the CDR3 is TGTGCCAGCATGGACACTGACTATGGCTACACCTTC. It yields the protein CASMDTDYGYTF.

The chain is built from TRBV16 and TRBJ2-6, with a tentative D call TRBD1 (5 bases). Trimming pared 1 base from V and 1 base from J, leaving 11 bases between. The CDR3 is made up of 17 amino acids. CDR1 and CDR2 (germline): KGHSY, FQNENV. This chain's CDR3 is CASSQWARASGANVLTF. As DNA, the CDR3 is TGTGCCAGCAGCCAATGGGCCAGGGCGTCTGGGGCCAACGTCCTGACTTTC. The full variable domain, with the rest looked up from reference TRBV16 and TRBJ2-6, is GEEVAQTPKHLVRGEGQKAKLYCAPIKGHSYVFWYQQVLKNEFKFLISFQNENVFDETGMPKERFSAKCLPNSPCSLEIQATKLEDSAVYFCASSQWARASGANVLTFGAGSRLTVL.

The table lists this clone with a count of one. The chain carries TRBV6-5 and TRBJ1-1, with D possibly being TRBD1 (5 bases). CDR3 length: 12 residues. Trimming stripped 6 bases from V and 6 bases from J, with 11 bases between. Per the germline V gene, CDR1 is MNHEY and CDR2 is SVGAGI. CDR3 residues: CASRGPGPEAFF. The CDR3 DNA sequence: TGTGCCAGCAGGGGGCCAGGGCCTGAAGCTTTCTTT.

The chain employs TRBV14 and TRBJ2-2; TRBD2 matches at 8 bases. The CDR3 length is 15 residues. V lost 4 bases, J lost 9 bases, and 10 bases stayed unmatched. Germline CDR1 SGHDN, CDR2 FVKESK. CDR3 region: CASSLRGTSWWELFF. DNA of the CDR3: TGTGCCAGCAGCCTAAGGGGGACTAGTTGGTGGGAGCTGTTTTTT.

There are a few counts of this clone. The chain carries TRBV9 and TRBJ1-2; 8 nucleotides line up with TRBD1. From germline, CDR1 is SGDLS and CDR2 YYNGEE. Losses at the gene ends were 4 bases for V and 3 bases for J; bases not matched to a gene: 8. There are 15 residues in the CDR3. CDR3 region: CASSPRQGSHYGYTF. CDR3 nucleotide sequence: TGTGCCAGCAGCCCGCGACAGGGGTCGCACTATGGCTACACCTTC.

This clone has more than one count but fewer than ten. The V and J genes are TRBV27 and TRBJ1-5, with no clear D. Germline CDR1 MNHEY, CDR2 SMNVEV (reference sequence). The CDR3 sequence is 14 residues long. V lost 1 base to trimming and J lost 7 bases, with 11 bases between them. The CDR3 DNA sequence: TGTGCCAGCAGTTTATTGGGAGGCGGGCAGCCCCAGCATTTT. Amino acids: CASSLLGGGQPQHF.

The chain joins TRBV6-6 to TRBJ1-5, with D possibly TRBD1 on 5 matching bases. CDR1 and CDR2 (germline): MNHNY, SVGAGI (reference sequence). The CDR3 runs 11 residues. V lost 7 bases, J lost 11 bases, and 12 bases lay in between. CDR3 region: CASKSGLAQHF. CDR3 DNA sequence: TGTGCCAGCAAGTCAGGGCTAGCCCAGCATTTT.

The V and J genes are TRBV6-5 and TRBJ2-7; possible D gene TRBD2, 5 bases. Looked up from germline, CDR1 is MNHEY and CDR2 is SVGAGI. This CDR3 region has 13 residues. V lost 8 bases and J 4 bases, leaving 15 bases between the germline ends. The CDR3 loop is CASAEWEIYEQYF. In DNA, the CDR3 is TGTGCCAGCGCTGAGTGGGAGATTTACGAGCAGTACTTC.

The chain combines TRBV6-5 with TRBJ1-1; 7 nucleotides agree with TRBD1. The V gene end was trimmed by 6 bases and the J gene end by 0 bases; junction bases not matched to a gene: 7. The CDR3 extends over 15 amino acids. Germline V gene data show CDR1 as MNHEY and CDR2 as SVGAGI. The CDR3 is CASRKWTGVNTEAFF. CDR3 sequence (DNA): TGTGCCAGCAGGAAGTGGACAGGAGTGAACACTGAAGCTTTCTTT.

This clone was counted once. CDR3 amino acids: CASSLLTGVYEQYF. DNA of the CDR3: TGTGCCAGCAGTTTATTGACAGGGGTCTACGAGCAGTACTTC. The V gene is TRBV28, the J gene TRBJ2-7, with 8 nucleotides matching TRBD1. J was trimmed by 3 bases and V by 1 base; bases with no gene match: 2. This CDR3 contains 14 residues. Germline V lookup: CDR1 MDHEN, CDR2 SYDVKM.